This T cell receptor (beta chain) was sequenced in a study of CD8+CD57+ T cells in acquired aplastic anemia. CD8+CD57+ cell expansion had been shown by flow cytometry in patients chosen for sequencing. This clonotype showed up just a few times. Genomic DNA was employed as the template in profiling TCR beta VDJ and CDR3. TCRdb recomputed calls from the reads with MiXCR, one row per CDR3 protein. The sample shows 150,000 or so distinct CDR3 sequences, around 52% of them seen only once. V dropped 5 bases and J dropped 7 bases, with 11 bases sitting between them. The CDR3 contains 13 residues. Germline V gene sequence: CDR1 KGHDR, CDR2 SFDVKD.

The sequencing input was sorted CD4+, CD8+, or CD8+CD57+ T cells (not recorded which) from PBMCs. V gene TRBV24-1 combines with J gene TRBJ2-1; a weak D match, TRBD2 (5 bases). This TCR was sampled from a human donor with aplastic anemia. CDR3 DNA: TGTGCCACCAGTGTTGAGAGGGTGAATGAGCAGTTCTTC. Translated, it gives CATSVERVNEQFF.